This T cell receptor (beta chain) is from a study of shared clonotypes between healthy human individuals. Overall study findings and caveats: Memory subsets generally showed lower estimated richness than naive subsets.

Points on this clone: Its antigen is not identified.

CDR3 length: 15 residues. Losses at the gene ends were 7 bases for V and 7 bases for J; bases not matched to a gene: 12. Germline CDR1 SGDLS, CDR2 YYNGEE. Several immunoSEQ plates received, in even portions, the genomic DNA of each subset. DNA at about 210 ng, 30,000 or so T cell genomes, went into sorted-subset replicate PCRs. Sequencing was performed with immunoSEQ multiplex PCR; in TCRdb, only in-frame clones are kept and a portion is missing. The sample yields roughly 2,500,000 clones, 93% seen once. CD4+ cells underwent separation, giving CD45RA+ naive and CD45RA-negative memory subsets. The sample consisted of naive CD4+ T cells from PBMCs. Regarding subset: CD45RA+ positively selected. The chain uses TRBV9 and TRBJ2-2, with 8 bases identical to TRBD2. The clonotype comes from a man aged 18 to 35 in good health. Some clones in this sample may be carry-over from other donors' samples. CDR3 in DNA: TGTGCCAGCTCCCCGGGTAGCGGGGACAACGGGGAGCTGTTTTTT. Translated: CASSPGSGDNGELFF.